This is a list of T cell receptor beta chains from one sample in a study of shared clonotypes between healthy human individuals. Assay: immunoSEQ multiplex PCR; the TCRdb copy retains only in-frame clones and omits some. Among 1.4 million to 1.5 million clones, roughly 96% were seen once, and the ten largest hold roughly 1.1%. Source material: naive CD4+ T cells sorted from blood. Every receptor here comes from a man aged 25-40 years in good health. Each CDR3 is given with its conserved first and last residue. Each record gives: clone size, V gene, J gene, D gene, CDR3 DNA, CDR3 protein. The D gene is left open where the match is weak. Clone size appears in some rows only: once, few, many, or a class for an expanded clone.

>.|TRBV6-5|TRBJ2-7|.
TGTGCCAGCTCAGGACAGCCCTACGAGCAGTACTTC
CASSGQPYEQYF
>.|TRBV19|TRBJ1-4|.
TGTGCCAGTAGGCCTGTGCCAGCCGCAACTAATGAAAAACTGTTTTTT
CASRPVPAATNEKLFF
>.|TRBV28|TRBJ2-2|.
TGTGCCAGCAGTTTAATGAGGGGCATCACCGGGGAGCTGTTTTTT
CASSLMRGITGELFF
>.|TRBV6-5|TRBJ2-7|.
TGTGCCAGCAGTTCAGGGTGGGATAACGAGCAGTACTTC
CASSSGWDNEQYF
>.|TRBV4-2|TRBJ2-2|.
TGTGCCAGCAGCCAAGGACTCGTCGGCGGTTGGGACACCGGGGAGCTGTTTTTT
CASSQGLVGGWDTGELFF
>few|TRBV10-1|TRBJ2-7|.
TGCGCCAGCAGTGATTCCTTCTACGAGCAGTACTTC
CASSDSFYEQYF
>.|TRBV28|TRBJ1-2|TRBD1
TGTGCCAGCAGTTCATATCCCAGGGGGCAAGTTGGCTACACCTTC
CASSSYPRGQVGYTF
>.|TRBV28|TRBJ1-5|.
TGTGCCGGAGGTCCCGCGGAGTATAGCAATCAGCCCCAGCATTTT
CAGGPAEYSNQPQHF
>.|TRBV5-1|TRBJ2-3|.
TGCGCCAGCAGCTTGAAACTGGGGGCCACAGATACGCAGTATTTT
CASSLKLGATDTQYF
>.|TRBV2|TRBJ2-1|.
TGTGCCAGCAATAAGGAGACTTACAATGAGCAGTTCTTC
CASNKETYNEQFF